What follows are 32 T cell receptor beta chains derived from one specimen sequenced in a study of CD8 T cells in Susac syndrome. RNA totalling about 0.5 to 1 ug underwent reverse transcription with random hexamers. TCRdb fed the immunoSEQ multiplex PCR reads into MiXCR, producing one record per CDR3 protein. The data contain 160,000 or so distinct CDR3 sequences, 94% of them seen just once; the ten biggest clones take up roughly 0.12%. The material sequenced was CD4+ T cells from PBMCs. Source of these receptors: a human donor with Susac syndrome.

The chain joins TRBV7-9 to TRBJ2-3; D uncertain. Trimming removed 0 bases at V and 4 bases at J, with 8 bases between. CDR1 is SEHNR and CDR2 is FQNEAQ in the germline V gene (reference sequence). This CDR3 is built from 14 residues. The CDR3 DNA reads TGTGCCAGCAGCTTAGCAGGGAAACCAGATACGCAGTATTTT. It encodes CASSLAGKPDTQYF.

J is TRBJ2-2 and V is TRBV20-1; possible D gene TRBD2, 5 bases. CDR1 DFQATT and CDR2 SNEGSKA come from the germline V gene (reference sequence). The ends were cut back, 1 base at V and 4 bases at J, with 22 bases in the middle. The CDR3 runs to 18 residues. Here the CDR3 DNA reads TGCAGTGCTAGAGCCCCCCTGACGCCGGGAAAACCCACCGGGGAGCTGTTTTTT. This codes for CSARAPLTPGKPTGELFF.

V is TRBV12-3 or TRBV12-4 and J is TRBJ2-7; D call uncertain. The CDR3 contains 12 residues. V shed 3 bases and J shed 7 bases, with 10 bases lying between them. The CDR3 coding sequence is TGTGCCAGCAGTTTTAAGGGTAGTGAGCAGTACTTC. This codes for CASSFKGSEQYF.

The chain is built from TRBV20-1 and TRBJ1-5, with a possible D match to TRBD1 (6 bases). Per germline, CDR1 DFQATT and CDR2 SNEGSKA (reference sequence). Trimming shortened V by 7 bases and J by 0 bases, and 13 bases separated the two germline ends. This CDR3 is 14 amino acids long. CDR3 in DNA: TGCAGTGTGTTTTCAGGGGTTAGCAATCAGCCCCAGCATTTT. Encoded protein: CSVFSGVSNQPQHF.

V gene TRBV27 combines with J gene TRBJ2-1; TRBD2 matches 11 bases. Germline assignment: CDR1 MNHEY and CDR2 SMNVEV (reference sequence). With V trimmed by 7 bases and J by 6 bases, 11 bases remained unmatched. The CDR3 length is 16 residues. Here the CDR3 reads CASIPPLAGGGNEQFF. The CDR3 DNA sequence: TGTGCCAGCATCCCCCCTCTAGCGGGAGGAGGCAATGAGCAGTTCTTC.

The V call is TRBV29-1, the J call TRBJ2-2; D ambiguous. The CDR3 runs 14 residues. The V end was cut by 7 bases, the J end by 6 bases, with 18 bases between. Germline lookup yields CDR1 SQVTM and CDR2 ANQGSEA. CDR3 region: CSAWGEERSGELFF. CDR3 DNA: TGCAGCGCCTGGGGTGAAGAACGGTCCGGGGAGCTGTTTTTT.

This sequence joins TRBV19 and TRBJ2-1, with D unclear. The V gene's germline CDR1 is LNHDA and CDR2 SQIVND (reference sequence). With 1 base removed from V and 11 bases from J, the gap between germline ends came to 6 bases. The CDR3 is 11 residues long. The CDR3 region is CASSIGEKQFF. The CDR3 DNA sequence: TGTGCCAGTAGTATAGGTGAGAAGCAGTTCTTC.

This clonotype was seen only a few times. The junction departs from germline at one end; a sequencing error may be responsible. The rearrangement joins TRBV7-7 to TRBJ2-5, with 7 bases fitting TRBD1. The CDR3 length is 14 residues. Germline V lookup: CDR1 SSHAT, CDR2 FNYEAQ (reference sequence). The chain's CDR3 is CASSPGTVQETQYF. The CDR3 DNA reads TGTGCTAGCAGCCCCGGGACAGTCCAAGAGACCCAGTACTTC.

V gene TRBV10-2 combines with J gene TRBJ1-2; unclear D gene. The CDR3 runs 12 residues. The V and J ends lost 8 bases and 7 bases respectively, with 14 bases between them. From germline, CDR1 is WSHSY and CDR2 SAAADI. DNA of the CDR3: TGCGCCAGCGTATCCGGGATCGGTGGCTACACCTTC. It translates to CASVSGIGGYTF.

This sequence joins TRBV2 and TRBJ2-2; D is uncertain. The CDR3 sequence is 13 residues long. The germline CDR1 and CDR2 sequences are SNHLY and FYNNEI. Deletions cut 3 bases from V and 8 bases from J, with 10 bases between. CDR3 loop: CASSDTPEGELFF. The CDR3 DNA follows: TGTGCCAGCAGTGACACGCCGGAAGGGGAGCTGTTTTTT. The full variable domain, completed using reference TRBV2 and TRBJ2-2, is EPEVTQTPSHQVTQMGQEVILRCVPISNHLYFYWYRQILGQKVEFLVSFYNNEISEKSEIFDDQFSVERPDGSNFTLKIRSTKLEDSAMYFCASSDTPEGELFFGEGSRLTVL.

The V call is TRBV3-1, the J call TRBJ2-1; TRBD2 matches 12 bases. V trimming: 2 bases; J trimming: 4 bases; junction bases outside the gene matches: 3. Per the germline V gene, CDR1 is LGHDT and CDR2 is YNNKEL (reference sequence). The CDR3 covers 16 residues. The chain's CDR3 is CASSQTSGGSYNEQFF. The DNA for the CDR3 is TGTGCCAGCAGCCAAACTAGCGGGGGGTCTTACAATGAGCAGTTCTTC.

V gene TRBV29-1 combines with J gene TRBJ2-5; D ambiguous. This CDR3 has 14 residues. V lost 0 bases, J lost 2 bases, and 10 bases lay in between. In germline, CDR1 is SQVTM, CDR2 ANQGSEA. CDR3 sequence (DNA): TGCAGCGTTGAAGATTGGGCGGATCAAGAGACCCAGTACTTC. Protein sequence: CSVEDWADQETQYF. Full variable domain (missing parts from reference TRBV29-1 and TRBJ2-5): SAVISQKPSRDICQRGTSLTIQCQVDSQVTMMFWYRQQPGQSLTLIATANQGSEATYESGFVIDKFPISRPNLTFSTLTVSNMSPEDSSIYLCSVEDWADQETQYFGPGTRLLVL.

This clonotype was seen a single time. The gene calls are TRBV5-1 and TRBJ1-1, with no clear D. Germline V gene sequence: CDR1 SGHRS, CDR2 YFSETQ. The V gene lost 1 base and the J gene lost 0 bases, with 7 bases spanning the gap. The CDR3 contains 14 residues. The CDR3 region is CASSLLGLNTEAFF. For the CDR3, the DNA is TGCGCCAGCAGCTTGTTGGGGTTGAACACTGAAGCTTTCTTT.

This chain links TRBV2 with TRBJ2-6, with D possibly TRBD2 on 5 matching bases. The V and J ends lost 9 bases and 2 bases respectively, with 8 bases between them. Germline CDR1 is SNHLY and CDR2 is FYNNEI. The CDR3 extends over 13 amino acids. The CDR3 DNA sequence: TGTGCCAGGGACGGGACTGGGGCCAACGTCCTGACTTTC. Translation: CARDGTGANVLTF. The whole variable domain, remainder taken from reference TRBV2 and TRBJ2-6, is EPEVTQTPSHQVTQMGQEVILRCVPISNHLYFYWYRQILGQKVEFLVSFYNNEISEKSEIFDDQFSVERPDGSNFTLKIRSTKLEDSAMYFCARDGTGANVLTFGAGSRLTVL.

The rearrangement joins TRBV2 to TRBJ1-2; no clear D gene. CDR3 length: 13 residues. The V end was cut by 7 bases, the J end by 0 bases, with 9 bases between. In germline, CDR1 is SNHLY, CDR2 FYNNEI. The CDR3 sequence is CASTVTTNYGYTF. CDR3 bases: TGTGCCAGCACTGTCACCACTAACTATGGCTACACCTTC. Together with reference TRBV2 and TRBJ1-2, the CDR3 gives the full variable domain: EPEVTQTPSHQVTQMGQEVILRCVPISNHLYFYWYRQILGQKVEFLVSFYNNEISEKSEIFDDQFSVERPDGSNFTLKIRSTKLEDSAMYFCASTVTTNYGYTFGSGTRLTVV.

This rearrangement joins TRBV3-1 to TRBJ2-7; a possible D gene is TRBD2 (5 bases). Trimming removed 1 base at V and 4 bases at J, with 5 bases between. The CDR3 extends over 12 amino acids. Germline CDR1 and CDR2: LGHDT and YNNKEL (reference sequence). CDR3: CASSQGRYEQYF. CDR3 coding DNA: TGTGCCAGCAGCCAAGGGAGGTACGAGCAGTACTTC.

V gene TRBV20-1 combines with J gene TRBJ2-3, with D perhaps matching TRBD1 (6 bases). The germline gives CDR1 DFQATT, CDR2 SNEGSKA (reference sequence). The V gene lost 3 bases and the J gene lost 1 base, with 11 bases spanning the gap. This CDR3 region has 14 residues. CDR3 bases: TGCAGTGCTAGGGACAGTACGGGCACAGATACGCAGTATTTT. It is translated as CSARDSTGTDTQYF.

The chain recombines TRBV14 with TRBJ2-3; TRBD2 might be the D (5 bases). V lost 3 bases to trimming and J lost 1 base, with 5 bases between them. The germline gives CDR1 SGHDN, CDR2 FVKESK. The CDR3 contains 13 residues. This chain's CDR3 is CASSQRGTDTQYF. CDR3 DNA: TGTGCCAGCAGCCAGAGGGGCACAGATACGCAGTATTTT.

The gene calls are TRBV3-1 and TRBJ2-2; TRBD2 matches at 7 bases. The CDR3 totals 16 residues. Germline V CDR1 and CDR2: LGHDT, YNNKEL (reference sequence). J lost 4 bases, V lost 5 bases, and 10 bases had no gene match. The CDR3 region has the DNA TGTGCCAGCAGCGAAAGAACGGGGGGAGGCACCGGGGAGCTGTTTTTT. This sequence encodes CASSERTGGGTGELFF. Full variable domain (rest looked up from reference TRBV3-1 and TRBJ2-2): DTAVSQTPKYLVTQMGNDKSIKCEQNLGHDTMYWYKQDSKKFLKIMFSYNNKELIINETVPNRFSPKSPDKAHLNLHINSLELGDSAVYFCASSERTGGGTGELFFGEGSRLTVL.

The chain employs TRBV4-3 and TRBJ1-1; no clear D. The V end lost 0 bases, the J end lost 0 bases, and 8 bases lay between the germline ends. The CDR3 is made up of 15 amino acids. Looked up from germline, CDR1 is LGHNA and CDR2 is YSLEER. The CDR3, as DNA: TGCGCCAGCAGCCAAGAAACAAGTATGAACACTGAAGCTTTCTTT. Translating gives CASSQETSMNTEAFF.

The V and J genes are TRBV7-9 and TRBJ1-1, with D possibly matching TRBD1 (6 bases). This CDR3 contains 13 residues. Germline CDR1 SEHNR, CDR2 FQNEAQ (reference sequence). Trimming pared 7 bases from V and 1 base from J, leaving 10 bases between. In nucleotides, the CDR3 is TGTGCCAGCACCGAGACAGGGAACACTGAAGCTTTCTTT. This gives the protein CASTETGNTEAFF.

The chain combines TRBV7-9 with TRBJ2-1; possible D gene TRBD2, 6 bases. Germline CDR1 SEHNR, CDR2 FQNEAQ (reference sequence). Trimming stripped 8 bases from V and 5 bases from J, with 19 bases between. CDR3 length: 15 residues. CDR3 in amino acids: CASEASATWDNEQFF. CDR3 coding DNA: TGTGCCAGCGAAGCTAGCGCTACTTGGGACAATGAGCAGTTCTTC.

This clonotype was seen once. One junction end disagrees with the germline gene, perhaps due to a read error. This chain links TRBV14 with TRBJ2-5, with 12 bases matching TRBD2. The CDR3 sequence is 19 residues long. Germline loops: CDR1 SGHDN, CDR2 FVKESK. In DNA, the CDR3 is TGTGCCAGCAGCCAAGATTTGTTGAGACTAGCGGGGGACCAAGAGGCCCAGTACTTC. Encoded protein: CASSQDLLRLAGDQEAQYF.

The chain has TRBV29-1 and TRBJ2-7; D is perhaps TRBD2 (7 bases). The CDR3 has 14 residues. The germline CDR1 and CDR2 sequences are SQVTM and ANQGSEA. V gave up 3 bases and J gave up 4 bases, with 16 bases separating them. CDR3 protein: CSVDLGGGVYEQYF. DNA of the CDR3: TGCAGCGTTGATTTAGGGGGGGGTGTTTACGAGCAGTACTTC.

CDR3 in DNA: TGTGCCAGCAGCCAAAGGGCGGACAGGGAGTTATATAGCAATCAGCCCCAGCATTTT. This encodes CASSQRADRELYSNQPQHF. This chain joins TRBV4-2 and TRBJ1-5; 8 positions match TRBD1. The CDR3 spans 19 residues. With 2 bases clipped from V and 0 bases from J, the junction kept 12 bases outside the gene matches. Germline CDR1 is LGHNA and CDR2 is YNFKEQ.

This clonotype was detected once. The chain employs TRBV20-1 and TRBJ2-7, with 12 bases matching TRBD2. The CDR3 has 14 amino acids. The V gene's germline CDR1 is DFQATT and CDR2 SNEGSKA (reference sequence). The V segment lost 2 bases and the J segment 5 bases; nucleotides outside the gene matches: 4. The CDR3 DNA reads TGCAGTGCTAGACTAGCGGGGGGGCGAGACGAGCAGTACTTC. Protein: CSARLAGGRDEQYF.

This chain uses TRBV19 with TRBJ1-1, with D possibly being TRBD1 (5 bases). The germline V gene encodes CDR1 LNHDA and CDR2 SQIVND (reference sequence). Trimming took 10 bases from V and 4 from J, leaving 10 bases between them. The CDR3 spans 11 residues. Written as DNA, the CDR3 is TGTGCCACCTTGAGGGGCACTGAAGCTTTCTTT. Protein sequence: CATLRGTEAFF.

The chain carries TRBV6-5 and TRBJ1-2; D gene ambiguous. Trimming took 2 bases from V and 3 from J, leaving 16 bases between them. CDR1 is MNHEY and CDR2 is SVGAGI in the germline V gene. The CDR3 has 16 residues. CDR3 loop: CASSYSTATTYYGYTF. CDR3 coding DNA: TGTGCCAGCAGTTACAGTACAGCAACCACCTACTATGGCTACACCTTC.

The chain recombines TRBV5-1 with TRBJ2-7, with 11 bases fitting TRBD1. The CDR3 is 16 residues long. Germline V gene lookup returns CDR1 SGHRS and CDR2 YFSETQ. V was pared by 4 bases and J by 4 bases, with 10 bases of the junction left unmatched. CDR3 DNA: TGCGCCAGCAGCCTGGGCTGGACAGGGGGCAAATACGAGCAGTACTTC. This gives the protein CASSLGWTGGKYEQYF.

V usage is TRBV29-1 and J usage is TRBJ1-2; D unresolved. The CDR3 has 12 amino acids. The germline V gene encodes CDR1 SQVTM and CDR2 ANQGSEA. The V end lost 1 base, the J end lost 7 bases, and 10 bases lay between the germline ends. The CDR3 nucleotides are TGCAGCGTTGAAGCGGCAGTCGGTGGCTACACCTTC. Translated: CSVEAAVGGYTF.

This clonotype was seen a single time. This chain links TRBV30 with TRBJ1-1; D unclear. This CDR3 spans 10 amino acids. CDR1 is GTSNPN and CDR2 is SVGIG in the germline V gene (reference sequence). The CDR3, as DNA: TGTGCGAGGGATGGCCCTGAAGCTTTCTTT. Amino acids: CARDGPEAFF.

This chain links TRBV9 with TRBJ1-2; the match to TRBD1 covers 7 bases. CDR3 length equals 13 residues. Per germline, CDR1 SGDLS and CDR2 YYNGEE. V was clipped by 5 bases and J by 5 bases; unmatched bases: 6. This CDR3 reads CASRAGGTYGYTF. CDR3 bases: TGTGCCAGCAGAGCAGGGGGGACGTATGGCTACACCTTC.